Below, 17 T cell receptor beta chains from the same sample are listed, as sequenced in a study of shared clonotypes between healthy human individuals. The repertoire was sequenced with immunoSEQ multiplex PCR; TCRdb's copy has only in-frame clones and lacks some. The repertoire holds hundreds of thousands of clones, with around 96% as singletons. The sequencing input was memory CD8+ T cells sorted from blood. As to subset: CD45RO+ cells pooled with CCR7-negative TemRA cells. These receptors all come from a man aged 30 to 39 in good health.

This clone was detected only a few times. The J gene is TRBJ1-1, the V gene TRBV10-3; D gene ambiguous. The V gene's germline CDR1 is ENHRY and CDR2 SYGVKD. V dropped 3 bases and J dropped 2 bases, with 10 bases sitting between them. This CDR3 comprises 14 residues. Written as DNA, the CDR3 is TGTGCCATCAGTGACCAAGAGCCCAACACTGAAGCTTTCTTT. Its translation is CAISDQEPNTEAFF.

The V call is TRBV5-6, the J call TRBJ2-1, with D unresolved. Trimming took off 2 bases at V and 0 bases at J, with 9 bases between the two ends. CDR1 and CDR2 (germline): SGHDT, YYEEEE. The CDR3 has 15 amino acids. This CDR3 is CASSFLGFSYNEQFF. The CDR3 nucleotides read TGTGCCAGCAGCTTCTTGGGATTCTCCTACAATGAGCAGTTCTTC.

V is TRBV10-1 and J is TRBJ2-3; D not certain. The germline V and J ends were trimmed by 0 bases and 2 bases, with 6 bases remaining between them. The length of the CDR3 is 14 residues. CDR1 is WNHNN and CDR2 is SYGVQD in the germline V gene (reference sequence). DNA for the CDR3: TGCGCCAGCAGTGAGTCGTCCAACACAGATACGCAGTATTTT. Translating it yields CASSESSNTDTQYF.

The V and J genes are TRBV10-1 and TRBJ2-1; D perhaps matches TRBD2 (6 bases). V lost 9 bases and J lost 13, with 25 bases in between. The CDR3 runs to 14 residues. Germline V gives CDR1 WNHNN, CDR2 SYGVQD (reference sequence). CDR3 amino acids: CARQFFLGRDIQFF. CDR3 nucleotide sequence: TGCGCCAGGCAATTCTTCCTTGGGCGGGATATTCAGTTCTTC.

The CDR3 sequence is CASQGLGWDNTQYF. CDR3 sequence (DNA): TGTGCCAGCCAGGGACTAGGGTGGGATAATACGCAGTATTTT. This rearrangement joins TRBV7-9 to TRBJ2-3; TRBD2 matches 8 bases. The trim removed 8 bases at V and 7 bases at J, leaving 11 bases unmatched. CDR1 is SEHNR and CDR2 is FQNEAQ in the germline V gene (reference sequence). This CDR3 has 14 residues.

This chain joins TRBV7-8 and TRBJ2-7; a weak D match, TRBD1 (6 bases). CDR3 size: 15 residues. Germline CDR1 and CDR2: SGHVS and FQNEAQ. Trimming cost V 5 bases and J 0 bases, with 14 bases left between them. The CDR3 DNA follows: TGTGCCAGCAGCCCCTCTCGGACAGTCTCCTACGAGCAGTACTTC. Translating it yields CASSPSRTVSYEQYF.

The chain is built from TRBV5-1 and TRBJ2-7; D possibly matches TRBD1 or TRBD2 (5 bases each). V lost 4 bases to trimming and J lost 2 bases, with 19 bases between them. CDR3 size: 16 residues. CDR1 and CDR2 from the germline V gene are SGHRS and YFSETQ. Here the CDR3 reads CASSVFPGPRPYEQYF. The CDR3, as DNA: TGCGCCAGCAGCGTTTTTCCGGGACCGAGGCCCTACGAGCAGTACTTC.

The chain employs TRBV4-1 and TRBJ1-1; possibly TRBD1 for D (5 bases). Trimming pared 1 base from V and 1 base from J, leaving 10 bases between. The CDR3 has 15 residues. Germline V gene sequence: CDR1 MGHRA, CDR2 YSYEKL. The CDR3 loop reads CASSQGGLQNTEAFF. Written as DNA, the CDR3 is TGCGCCAGCAGCCAAGGGGGACTCCAGAACACTGAAGCTTTCTTT.

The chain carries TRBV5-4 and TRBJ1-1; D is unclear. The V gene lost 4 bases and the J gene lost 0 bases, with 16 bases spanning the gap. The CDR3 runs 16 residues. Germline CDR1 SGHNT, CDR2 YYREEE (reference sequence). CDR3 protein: CASSPVGGRMNTEAFF. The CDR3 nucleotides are TGTGCCAGCAGCCCTGTTGGAGGGCGGATGAACACTGAAGCTTTCTTT.

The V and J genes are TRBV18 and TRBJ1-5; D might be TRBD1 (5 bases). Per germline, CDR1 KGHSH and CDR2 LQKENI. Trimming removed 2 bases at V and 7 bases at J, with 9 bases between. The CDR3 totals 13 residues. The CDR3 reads CASSPDRTQPQHF. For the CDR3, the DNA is TGTGCCAGCTCACCAGATAGGACACAGCCCCAGCATTTT.

The CDR3 protein is CASSEGGLAGETQYF. The CDR3 coding sequence is TGTGCCAGCAGTGAAGGGGGACTAGCGGGAGAGACCCAGTACTTC. The rearrangement joins TRBV6-1 to TRBJ2-5; 12 bases match TRBD2. The CDR3 consists of 15 residues. Germline trimming cut 1 base from V and 4 bases from J; bases unmatched to any gene: 1. Germline V lookup: CDR1 MNHNS, CDR2 SASEGT.

The CDR3 nucleotides are TGTGCCAGTAGTATAGGGGGGAGGCAGCCCCAGCATTTT. As protein: CASSIGGRQPQHF. This chain joins TRBV19 and TRBJ1-5; D might be TRBD1 (5 bases). Trimming stripped 1 base from V and 7 bases from J, with 8 bases between. Looked up from germline, CDR1 is LNHDA and CDR2 is SQIVND (reference sequence). The length of the CDR3 is 13 residues.

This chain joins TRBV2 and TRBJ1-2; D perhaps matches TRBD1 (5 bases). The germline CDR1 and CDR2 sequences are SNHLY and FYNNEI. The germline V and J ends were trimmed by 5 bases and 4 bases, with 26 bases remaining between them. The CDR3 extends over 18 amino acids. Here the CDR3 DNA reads TGTGCCAGCAGTACCGCTATTTTGACAGAGCTCTCTAGCTATGGCTACACCTTC. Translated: CASSTAILTELSSYGYTF.

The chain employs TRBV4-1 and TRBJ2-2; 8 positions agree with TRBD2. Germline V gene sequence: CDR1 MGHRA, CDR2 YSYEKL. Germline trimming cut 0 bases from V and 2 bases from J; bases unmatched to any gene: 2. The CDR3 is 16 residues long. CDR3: CASSQESGRNTGELFF. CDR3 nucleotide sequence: TGCGCCAGCAGCCAAGAAAGCGGGAGAAACACCGGGGAGCTGTTTTTT.

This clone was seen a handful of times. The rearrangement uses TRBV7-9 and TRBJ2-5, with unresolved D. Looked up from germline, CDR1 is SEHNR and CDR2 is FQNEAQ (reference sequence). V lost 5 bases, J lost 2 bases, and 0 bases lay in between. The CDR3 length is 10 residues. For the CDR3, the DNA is TGTGCCAGCAGCCAAGAGACCCAGTACTTC. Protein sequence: CASSQETQYF.

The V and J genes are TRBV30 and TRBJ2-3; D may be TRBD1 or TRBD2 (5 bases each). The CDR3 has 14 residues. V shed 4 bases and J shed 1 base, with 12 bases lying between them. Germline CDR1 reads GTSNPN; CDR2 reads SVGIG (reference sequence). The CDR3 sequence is CAWKGTGGTDTQYF. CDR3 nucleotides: TGTGCCTGGAAAGGGACCGGGGGCACAGATACGCAGTATTTT. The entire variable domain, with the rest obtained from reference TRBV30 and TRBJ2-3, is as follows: SQTIHQWPATLVQPVGSPLSLECTVEGTSNPNLYWYRQAAGRGLQLLFYSVGIGQISSEVPQNLSASRPQDRQFILSSKKLLLSDSGFYLCAWKGTGGTDTQYFGPGTRLTVL.

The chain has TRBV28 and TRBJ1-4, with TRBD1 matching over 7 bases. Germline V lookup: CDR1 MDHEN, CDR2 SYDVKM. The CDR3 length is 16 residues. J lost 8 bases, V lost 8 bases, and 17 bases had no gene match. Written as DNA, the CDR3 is TGTGCCAGCGGGGGCCTCCTTACAGGGGATGAGGAAAAACTGTTTTTT. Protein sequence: CASGGLLTGDEEKLFF. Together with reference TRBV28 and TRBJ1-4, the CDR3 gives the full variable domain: DVKVTQSSRYLVKRTGEKVFLECVQDMDHENMFWYRQDPGLGLRLIYFSYDVKMKEKGDIPEGYSVSREKKERFSLILESASTNQTSMYLCASGGLLTGDEEKLFFGSGTQLSVL.